Each of the 2 T cell receptor beta chains below was sequenced from the same sample in a study of CD8+ T cells in alopecia areata. Extraction and reverse transcription of RNA yielded cDNA as the sequencing template. Assay: immunoSEQ multiplex PCR; the TCRdb copy retains only in-frame clones and omits some. Among 90,000 to 150,000 clones listed, roughly 69% were seen once. Sequencing was carried out using CD4+ T cells sorted from blood. The receptors stem from a human donor in good health.

The rearrangement uses TRBV30 and TRBJ2-3; D might be TRBD1 or TRBD2, each matching 6 bases. The V gene's germline CDR1 is GTSNPN and CDR2 SVGIG (reference sequence). The V gene lost 5 bases and the J gene lost 1 base, with 7 bases spanning the gap. The CDR3 length is 12 residues. The CDR3 loop is CAWGGRTDTQYF. In DNA, the CDR3 is TGTGCCTGGGGGGGGCGCACAGATACGCAGTATTTT.

This clone was seen only a few times. The J gene is TRBJ1-1, the V gene TRBV29-1; D is uncertain. The length of the CDR3 is 12 residues. V was trimmed by 7 bases and J by 1 base, leaving 10 bases between them. Germline CDR1 is SQVTM and CDR2 is ANQGSEA. Here the CDR3 DNA reads TGCAGCGCAGCTCTAGAGAACACTGAAGCTTTCTTT. Translated, it gives CSAALENTEAFF.